The rows below give T cell receptor beta chains drawn from one sample of a study of blood T cell repertoires in COVID-19. Data came from immunoSEQ multiplex PCR; TCRdb stores just in-frame clones and leaves some out. The sample gives a few hundred thousand clones, over 75% of which show up once; roughly 0.94% is in the top ten. The sequenced sample consisted of peripheral blood. Receptors originate from a human donor with COVID-19, enrolled during active disease. The donor label of this sample is uncertain. Each CDR3 is given with its conserved first and last residue. The D gene is left open where the match is weak. Not every row has a clone size; where given, it reads once, few, many or a size class.

size | J | V | D | DNA | CDR3
. | TRBJ2-1 | TRBV6-1 | . | TGTGCCAGCAGTGAAGCCCGACAGGTATGGAATGAGCAGTTCTTC | CASSEARQVWNEQFF
. | TRBJ2-5 | TRBV4-3 | . | TGCGCCAGCAGCCAAGAGTTGCGGGAGACCCAGTACTTC | CASSQELRETQYF
. | TRBJ1-1 | TRBV7-8 | TRBD1 | TGTGCCAGCAGCTTAGGTACTTCACCGGGACAGGGAGAAGCTTTCTTT | CASSLGTSPGQGEAFF
. | TRBJ2-3 | TRBV11-3 | . | TGTGCCAGCAGCTTGGAGGGGGCGGGCGATACGCAGTATTTT | CASSLEGAGDTQYF
. | TRBJ1-2 | TRBV7-2 | . | TGTGCCAGCAGCAGAAGACAGTCCTATGGCTACACCTTC | CASSRRQSYGYTF
. | TRBJ1-6 | TRBV12-5 | TRBD1 | TGTGCTAGTGGGCGGGACAGGGCCAATTCACCCCTCCACTTT | CASGRDRANSPLHF
. | TRBJ2-1 | TRBV12-3/TRBV12-4 | TRBD1 | TGTGCCAGCAGTTATGGACAGGGCCGGTTCTTC | CASSYGQGRFF
. | TRBJ1-5 | TRBV3-1/TRBV3-2 | . | TGTGCCAGCAGCCAGGACAGACATCAGCCCCAGCATTTT | CASSQDRHQPQHF
. | TRBJ2-2 | TRBV19 | . | TGTGCCAGTAGTATACTAGCGCCGAACACCGGGGAGCTGTTTTTT | CASSILAPNTGELFF
few | TRBJ1-5 | TRBV28 | . | TGTGCCAGCAGGGGAGGGGCAGGGAACAATCAGCCCCAGCATTTT | CASRGGAGNNQPQHF
. | TRBJ1-4 | TRBV9 | TRBD1 | TGTGCCAGCAGCGCCCCACAGGGGGGCACTGAAAAACTGTTTTTT | CASSAPQGGTEKLFF
. | TRBJ1-4 | TRBV19 | TRBD1 | TGTGCCAGTAGTCTCCGGGACAGTCGTGAAAAACTGTTTTTT | CASSLRDSREKLFF
. | TRBJ1-2 | TRBV5-1 | TRBD1 | TGCGCCAGCCGCCGGGACAGGGGGGGTGACTATGGCTACACCTTC | CASRRDRGGDYGYTF
. | TRBJ1-6 | TRBV5-5 | TRBD1 | TGTGCCAGCAGCTTGCCAGGGGGATATAATTCACCCCTCCACTTT | CASSLPGGYNSPLHF
once | TRBJ1-5 | TRBV25-1 | . | TGTGCCAGCAGTGAAGGCGGGTTGTTGGATCAGCCCCAGCATTTT | CASSEGGLLDQPQHF
. | TRBJ2-3 | TRBV3-1/TRBV3-2 | TRBD2 | TGTGCCAGCAGCCAAGATCGATCGGGAGGTAGAGATACGCAGTATTTT | CASSQDRSGGRDTQYF
. | TRBJ1-2 | TRBV3-1/TRBV3-2 | . | TGTGCCAGCAGCCAAACCATGACAGACGTCTATGGAGGCTACACCTTC | CASSQTMTDVYGGYTF
. | TRBJ1-5 | TRBV7-3 | . | TGTGCCAGCAGCTTAACCCGGGATCAGCCCCAGCATTTT | CASSLTRDQPQHF
few | TRBJ2-1 | TRBV29-1 | . | TGCAGCGTTGAAGCACGACAGTACAATGAGCAGTTCTTC | CSVEARQYNEQFF
. | TRBJ1-2 | TRBV5-6 | . | TGTGCCAGCAGCCGGACAGTAGCGCCCCTTAACTATGGCTACACCTTC | CASSRTVAPLNYGYTF
. | TRBJ2-5 | TRBV2 | . | TGTGCCAGCAGCCGAGCGGCTCAAGAGACCCAGTACTTC | CASSRAAQETQYF